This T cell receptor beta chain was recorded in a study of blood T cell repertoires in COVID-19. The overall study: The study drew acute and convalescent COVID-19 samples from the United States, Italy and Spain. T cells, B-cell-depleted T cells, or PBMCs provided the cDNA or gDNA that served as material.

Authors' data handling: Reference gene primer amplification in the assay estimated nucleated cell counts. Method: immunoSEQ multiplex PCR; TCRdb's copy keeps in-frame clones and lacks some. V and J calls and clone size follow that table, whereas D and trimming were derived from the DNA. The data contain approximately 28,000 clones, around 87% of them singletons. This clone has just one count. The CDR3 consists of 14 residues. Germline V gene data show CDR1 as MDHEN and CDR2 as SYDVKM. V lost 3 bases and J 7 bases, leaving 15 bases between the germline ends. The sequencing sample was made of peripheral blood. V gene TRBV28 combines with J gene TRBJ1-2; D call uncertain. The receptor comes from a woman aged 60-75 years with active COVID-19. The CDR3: CASSFYSSPRGYTF. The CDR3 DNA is TGTGCCAGCAGTTTTTATTCGAGCCCCCGTGGCTACACCTTC.